This entry lists 8 T cell receptor beta chains sequenced from one sample in a study of early T cells in non-severe SARS-CoV-2 infection (dated by TCRdb to about 2021). Preparation of the library involved 5' RACE. This sample was sequenced with a NextSeq 500. TCRdb passed the public sequencing reads through fastp at Q25 and MiXCR, retaining productive beta sequences. Rows are combined by CDR3 protein, so each entry shows the most common genes and DNA. A total of 70,000 to 85,000 distinct CDR3 sequences appear in this sample, 5% of them only once. In total, the top ten clones hold under 8% of the sample. Material: whole blood, obtained at baseline. These receptors were obtained from an adult who was a healthcare worker with PCR-confirmed SARS-CoV-2 infection or an uninfected control (not recorded which).

This clonotype has a count of ten or more. The chain recombines TRBV20-1 with TRBJ2-7; no reliable D call. The V gene's germline CDR1 is DFQATT and CDR2 SNEGSKA (reference sequence). The CDR3 has 13 amino acids. The V end lost 0 bases, the J end lost 0 bases, and 6 bases lay between the germline ends. The CDR3 region is CSAREGNSYEQYF. The DNA for the CDR3 is TGCAGTGCTAGAGAGGGGAACTCCTACGAGCAGTACTTC.

This clonotype has ten or more counts. This chain joins TRBV15 and TRBJ2-3; 9 bases fit TRBD2. After removal of 4 bases from V and 3 bases from J, the junction contained 8 bases not matched to a gene. The CDR3 loop spans 16 amino acids. Germline V gives CDR1 LNHNV, CDR2 YYDKDF (reference sequence). The CDR3 DNA reads as TGTGCCACCAGCATGATGGCGGGAGGGGGTACAGATACGCAGTATTTT. Amino acids: CATSMMAGGGTDTQYF.

This clonotype has only a few counts. This chain uses TRBV28 with TRBJ2-7; perhaps D is TRBD1 or TRBD2 (6 bases each). Per the germline V gene, CDR1 is MDHEN and CDR2 is SYDVKM. This CDR3 region has 16 residues. Trimming took off 3 bases at V and 0 bases at J, with 15 bases between the two ends. The CDR3 reads CASSFRGTLSSYEQYF. The CDR3 DNA reads TGTGCCAGCAGTTTCCGCGGGACACTGAGCTCCTACGAGCAGTACTTC.

This clonotype came up many times. The CDR3 region is CASSDFVGQGALGYTF. The CDR3 DNA reads as TGCGCCAGCAGTGATTTCGTAGGACAGGGGGCACTTGGCTACACCTTC. The gene calls are TRBV10-1 and TRBJ1-2, with 11 positions matching TRBD1. Trimming removed 3 bases from V and 7 bases from J; junction bases left unmatched: 10. CDR1 and CDR2 (germline): WNHNN, SYGVQD (reference sequence). The CDR3 spans 16 residues.

This clonotype was counted a few times. The rearrangement joins TRBV5-4 to TRBJ1-1; a possible D gene is TRBD1 (6 bases). The CDR3 covers 15 residues. The germline V gene has CDR1 SGHNT and CDR2 YYREEE (reference sequence). V was trimmed by 2 bases and J by 6 bases, leaving 17 bases between them. This CDR3 reads CASSFWRGYRAEAFF. The DNA for the CDR3 is TGTGCCAGCAGCTTCTGGCGAGGGTACAGGGCTGAAGCTTTCTTT.

This clonotype has ten or more counts. The chain uses TRBV7-6 and TRBJ2-3, with TRBD2 matching 9 bases. Germline V gene data show CDR1 as SGHVS and CDR2 as FNYEAQ. Trimming removed 3 bases from V and 9 bases from J; junction bases left unmatched: 7. The CDR3 loop spans 14 amino acids. The CDR3 coding sequence is TGTGCCAGCAGCTTGGAGCGGGAGGATCTGACGCAGTATTTT. Protein sequence: CASSLEREDLTQYF. The full variable domain, completed using reference TRBV7-6 and TRBJ2-3, is GAGVSQSPRYKVTKRGQDVALRCDPISGHVSLYWYRQALGQGPEFLTYFNYEAQQDKSGLPNDRFSAERPEGSISTLTIQRTEQRDSAMYRCASSLEREDLTQYFGPGTRLTVL.

This clonotype has at least ten counts. CDR3 region: CASRRDRLSSYNEQFF. The DNA of the CDR3 is TGTGCCAGCAGACGGGACAGGCTCAGCTCCTACAATGAGCAGTTCTTC. The J gene is TRBJ2-1, the V gene TRBV2; 8 nucleotides match TRBD1. The CDR3 is made up of 16 amino acids. After removal of 6 bases from V and 0 bases from J, the junction contained 7 bases not matched to a gene. The germline V gene has CDR1 SNHLY and CDR2 FYNNEI.

This clonotype was detected a few times. The gene calls are TRBV20-1 and TRBJ2-2; 8 bases match TRBD2. Germline CDR1 and CDR2: DFQATT and SNEGSKA (reference sequence). The CDR3 has 13 residues. V dropped 3 bases and J dropped 5; count of bases not matched to a gene: 2. In nucleotides, the CDR3 is TGCAGTGCTAGCGGGAGGGCAACCGGGGAGCTGTTTTTT. It is translated as CSASGRATGELFF.